These T cell receptor beta chains were read from a single sample in a study of spatial heterogeneity in lung cancer. From the 5' RACE reads, TCRdb called clonotypes with MiXCR, one entry per CDR3 protein. The sample holds under 100,000 distinct CDR3 sequences, approximately 8.2% seen once. The material sequenced was PBMCs, taken at surgery. The receptors originated from a male donor with early-stage non-small cell lung cancer. Each CDR3 is given with its conserved first and last residue. The D gene is left open where the match is weak.

cdr3_aa: CASSSQGRTGELFF
j_call: TRBJ2-2
d_call: TRBD1
v_call: TRBV28

cdr3_aa: CASSTRLAGGVTQYF
j_call: TRBJ2-5
d_call: TRBD2
v_call: TRBV3-1

cdr3_aa: CASSQGLAGGVDTQYF
j_call: TRBJ2-3
d_call: TRBD2
v_call: TRBV4-2

cdr3_aa: CASSRDRGQRHF
j_call: TRBJ2-7
d_call: TRBD1
v_call: TRBV2

cdr3_aa: CSAAFGTSGADEQFF
j_call: TRBJ2-1
d_call: TRBD2
v_call: TRBV29-1

cdr3_aa: CSVVGRGPDYEQYF
j_call: TRBJ2-7
d_call: .
v_call: TRBV29-1

cdr3_aa: CASSVGQAGYEQYF
j_call: TRBJ2-7
d_call: .
v_call: TRBV6-6

cdr3_aa: CASSPDRGSNQPQHF
j_call: TRBJ1-5
d_call: TRBD1
v_call: TRBV4-3

cdr3_aa: CASSSGTFNVLTF
j_call: TRBJ2-6
d_call: .
v_call: TRBV6-5

cdr3_aa: CASSDSRGETQYF
j_call: TRBJ2-5
d_call: .
v_call: TRBV25-1

cdr3_aa: CASSIDRPSGGYEQYF
j_call: TRBJ2-7
d_call: TRBD2
v_call: TRBV19

cdr3_aa: CASSFGRGVEQFF
j_call: TRBJ2-1
d_call: .
v_call: TRBV7-3

cdr3_aa: CSASGRLLSTDTQYF
j_call: TRBJ2-3
d_call: TRBD2
v_call: TRBV20-1

cdr3_aa: CASSSSGHSSYEQYF
j_call: TRBJ2-7
d_call: .
v_call: TRBV7-2

cdr3_aa: CASSITGRVNQPQHF
j_call: TRBJ1-5
d_call: .
v_call: TRBV19

cdr3_aa: CASSEYTGNTEAFF
j_call: TRBJ1-1
d_call: .
v_call: TRBV5-6

cdr3_aa: CASNDRVTQYF
j_call: TRBJ2-3
d_call: TRBD1
v_call: TRBV28

cdr3_aa: CASSSPKTGREQYF
j_call: TRBJ2-7
d_call: .
v_call: TRBV5-4

cdr3_aa: CASSLGPQETQYF
j_call: TRBJ2-5
d_call: .
v_call: TRBV18

cdr3_aa: CASSIGTGVWISEKLFF
j_call: TRBJ1-4
d_call: TRBD1
v_call: TRBV11-2

cdr3_aa: CASSLSGTAHFEYF
j_call: TRBJ2-7
d_call: .
v_call: TRBV7-9

cdr3_aa: CASSLNAAGEQYF
j_call: TRBJ2-7
d_call: .
v_call: TRBV7-2

cdr3_aa: CATSGRPSSYNEQFF
j_call: TRBJ2-1
d_call: .
v_call: TRBV15

cdr3_aa: CASSLASGQGARDTQYF
j_call: TRBJ2-3
d_call: TRBD1
v_call: TRBV7-8

cdr3_aa: CASPLPETQYF
j_call: TRBJ2-5
d_call: .
v_call: TRBV7-9

cdr3_aa: CSASINEQFF
j_call: TRBJ2-1
d_call: .
v_call: TRBV20-1

cdr3_aa: CASSLSPESSYEQYF
j_call: TRBJ2-7
d_call: .
v_call: TRBV2

cdr3_aa: CASSYSSLAAYEQYF
j_call: TRBJ2-7
d_call: .
v_call: TRBV6-2/TRBV6-3

cdr3_aa: CASSGRQGGDEQFF
j_call: TRBJ2-1
d_call: .
v_call: TRBV7-8

cdr3_aa: CASSVGYEQYF
j_call: TRBJ2-7
d_call: .
v_call: TRBV2

cdr3_aa: CAWSVEANTGELFF
j_call: TRBJ2-2
d_call: .
v_call: TRBV30

cdr3_aa: CAISEWTIAGGNTGELFF
j_call: TRBJ2-2
d_call: TRBD2
v_call: TRBV10-3

cdr3_aa: CASSSRTRNTGELFF
j_call: TRBJ2-2
d_call: .
v_call: TRBV7-8